This is a list of T cell receptor beta chains from one sample in a study of T cells in Graves' hyperthyroidism and ophthalmopathy. TCRdb re-derived calls from the multiplex PCR reads in MiXCR, one entry per CDR3 protein. The sample has 250,000 to 300,000 distinct CDR3 sequences, 17% seen once. Material: blood. These receptors were taken from a woman aged 55 to 70 with Graves' ophthalmopathy. Both conserved end residues are part of each CDR3.

V gene,CDR3 protein
TRBV6-5,CASSYSNSKSNTGELFF
TRBV6-2/TRBV6-3,CASGARGSYNEQFF
TRBV7-2,CASSLAGGTNTGELFF
TRBV4-3,CASSQDRGRPLDTEAFF
TRBV2,CASSARQGRETQYF
TRBV27,CASSLTTSDYNEQFF
TRBV27,CASSPPYGEKPERAFF
TRBV2,CASRVGPSNEKLFF
TRBV7-9,CASSPGISLNEQFF
TRBV5-1,CASRQDRYGSPLHF
TRBV12-3/TRBV12-4,CASALAGSTEAFF
TRBV7-9,CASSETSWNEQFF
TRBV9,CASSVDSYTGELFF
TRBV5-1,CASSLGTLQETQYF
TRBV6-1,CATGARENLNTGELFF
TRBV7-6,CASSYRQGAGPNYEQYF
TRBV3-1,CASRQGSEAFF
TRBV5-4,CASSRKQGPNTGELFF
TRBV6-4,CASSYAEIFEQYF
TRBV18,CASSPQQSSSGNTIYF
TRBV29-1,CSAGYIINYGYTF
TRBV7-2,CASSPGLGELWDVKKTQYF
TRBV18,CASSPTGYDSPLHF
TRBV5-5,CASSLPGRSYEQYF
TRBV5-5,CASSLRDRVNEKLFF
TRBV5-4,CASSTPAFPDYPDTQYF
TRBV19,CASRGQGSGEAFF
TRBV28,CASSPGQGGTNEQFF
TRBV18,CASSPNFSGGTYEQYF
TRBV15,CATSSERLGSRAYEQYF
TRBV28,CASSQGQNEAFF
TRBV2,CASKGWGPSNQPQHF
TRBV10-3,CATTRGETEAFF
TRBV4-3,CASSQDLWDEQFF
TRBV6-1,CASSLGGLGSPLHF
TRBV12-3/TRBV12-4,CASSLWQGYEQYF
TRBV4-1,CASSPGQILGTGELFF
TRBV20-1,CSARGMDNRGYTF
TRBV6-5,CASSYSPGQQTYNEQFF
TRBV6-1,CASSEWWNPDDSPLHF
TRBV5-1,CASSLDFGHSSGNTIYF
TRBV20-1,CSAESGLAGVHEQFF
TRBV11-2,CASSLRAAGGRSTGELFF
TRBV28,CAGGRADTGELFF
TRBV5-1,CASSLDGQTSGWETQYF
TRBV3-1,CASSNRWEGTGELFF
TRBV7-2,CASSPTIAGGQSSYEQYF
TRBV19,CASSILGGNQPQHF
TRBV25-1,CASSEYSSDYTGELFF
TRBV5-1,CASKLRGLENTEAFF
TRBV29-1,CSVGAGGAYEQYF
TRBV25-1,CASSESNSYEQYF